A single sample gave rise to the 18 T cell receptor beta chains below, sequenced in a study of shared clonotypes between healthy human individuals. Only in-frame clones appear in the TCRdb table, and some are missing; sequencing was by immunoSEQ multiplex PCR. Of over 2 million clones listed, just under 95% are singletons. Input material: naive CD4+ T cells from PBMCs. Subset defined: CD45RA+ positively selected. The origin of the receptors is a man between 18 and 29 years old in good health. Some clones in this sample may be carry-over from other donors' samples.

The chain recombines TRBV7-9 with TRBJ2-1, with 10 positions matching TRBD2. This CDR3 region has 14 residues. The trim removed 3 bases at V and 8 bases at J, leaving 4 bases unmatched. In germline, CDR1 is SEHNR, CDR2 FQNEAQ (reference sequence). CDR3 amino acids: CASSFGLAGDEQFF. The CDR3 nucleotides read TGTGCCAGCAGCTTCGGGCTAGCGGGAGATGAGCAGTTCTTC.

In the case of this clone: The same CDR3 can be traced to other DNA sequences in this sample. The CDR3 region is CASSLDLSDTQYF. CDR3 nucleotides: TGTGCCAGCAGCTTGGATCTGTCAGATACGCAGTATTTT. The chain uses TRBV5-4 and TRBJ2-3; D is unresolved. The germline V gene encodes CDR1 SGHNT and CDR2 YYREEE (reference sequence). The V end lost 0 bases, the J end lost 4 bases, and 6 bases lay between the germline ends. CDR3 size: 13 residues.

The chain links TRBV7-3 to TRBJ2-5; 14 bases agree with TRBD2. CDR3 length: 15 residues. V lost 5 bases to trimming and J lost 5 bases; unmatched junction nucleotides: 4. Germline V gives CDR1 SGHTA, CDR2 FQGTGA. In DNA, the CDR3 is TGTGCCAGCAGCCCGGGGACTAGCGGGAGTGAGACCCAGTACTTC. It translates to CASSPGTSGSETQYF.

The chain has TRBV2 and TRBJ1-4, with D maybe TRBD1 (6 bases). The CDR3 loop spans 15 amino acids. Germline values: CDR1 SNHLY, CDR2 FYNNEI. The V end was cut by 5 bases, the J end by 1 base, with 11 bases between. This chain's CDR3 is CASSITGLTNEKLFF. CDR3 DNA sequence: TGTGCCAGCAGTATTACAGGGTTAACTAATGAAAAACTGTTTTTT.

With respect to this clone: This sample includes further DNA sequences coding for the same CDR3. CDR3 in amino acids: CASSLGLAGNNEQFF. In DNA form, the CDR3 reads TGTGCCAGCAGCTTAGGACTAGCGGGAAACAATGAGCAGTTCTTC. The rearrangement links TRBV7-3 to TRBJ2-1, with TRBD2 matching 12 bases. Germline CDR1 is SGHTA and CDR2 is FQGTGA. The V segment lost 2 bases and the J segment 5 bases; nucleotides outside the gene matches: 1. The CDR3 runs 15 residues.

The rearrangement joins TRBV6-1 to TRBJ1-4; D is perhaps TRBD1 (6 bases). V lost 2 bases and J 4 bases, leaving 11 bases between the germline ends. In germline, CDR1 is MNHNS, CDR2 SASEGT. CDR3 size: 15 residues. The chain's CDR3 is CASSELHRDNEKLFF. DNA for the CDR3: TGTGCCAGCAGTGAACTACACAGGGATAATGAAAAACTGTTTTTT.

The CDR3 DNA sequence: TGTGCCAGCAGTGGAGGCAGCGCCGGGGATACGCAGTATTTT. Its translation: CASSGGSAGDTQYF. The chain carries TRBV25-1 and TRBJ2-3; D is undetermined. V was shortened by 4 bases and J by 6 bases, with 14 bases between the two germline ends. The CDR3 loop spans 14 amino acids. Germline V gene lookup returns CDR1 MGHDK and CDR2 SYGVNS.

J is TRBJ1-5 and V is TRBV19; TRBD1 matches 10 bases. The CDR3 has 17 residues. The V gene's germline CDR1 is LNHDA and CDR2 SQIVND (reference sequence). V lost 5 bases to trimming and J lost 2 bases; unmatched junction nucleotides: 9. CDR3 protein: CASSSPGQGIGNQPQHF. The CDR3 nucleotides read TGTGCCAGTAGTTCACCGGGACAGGGGATTGGCAATCAGCCCCAGCATTTT.

The genes are TRBV28 and TRBJ1-1; TRBD1 might be the D (5 bases). The CDR3 is 12 amino acids. Germline-derived CDR1 and CDR2 are MDHEN and SYDVKM. The V and J ends lost 5 bases and 8 bases respectively, with 12 bases between them. The CDR3 DNA follows: TGTGCCAGCAGTACCCCGGGGCAAGAAGCTTTCTTT. The encoded protein is CASSTPGQEAFF.

V usage is TRBV7-8 and J usage is TRBJ1-2, with D unclear. Germline V gene lookup returns CDR1 SGHVS and CDR2 FQNEAQ. The CDR3 consists of 12 residues. V lost 4 bases, J lost 9 bases, and 12 bases lay in between. The CDR3 spells CASSSLGWSYTF. Written as DNA, the CDR3 is TGTGCCAGCAGCTCGCTGGGGTGGAGCTACACCTTC.

The chain combines TRBV28 with TRBJ1-1, with TRBD1 matching 11 bases. The CDR3 sequence is 14 residues long. The J segment lost 5 bases and the V segment lost 6 bases, leaving 5 bases of the junction unmatched. Germline V gene sequence: CDR1 MDHEN, CDR2 SYDVKM. CDR3 sequence (DNA): TGTGCCAGCAGATCTGGACAGGGGGCTACTGAAGCTTTCTTT. It codes for CASRSGQGATEAFF.

This clone was detected a few times. CDR3 in DNA: TGTGCCAGCAGTGAATCAGTCCTGAACACTGAAGCTTTCTTT. It codes for CASSESVLNTEAFF. This chain uses TRBV6-4 with TRBJ1-1; D uncertain. Germline assignment: CDR1 MRHNA and CDR2 SNTAGT. The CDR3 sequence is 14 residues long. V was trimmed by 3 bases and J by 0 bases, leaving 8 bases between them.

The genes are TRBV5-4 and TRBJ2-3; 8 positions match TRBD1. This CDR3 contains 15 residues. Germline V gives CDR1 SGHNT, CDR2 YYREEE (reference sequence). The V and J ends lost 1 base and 6 bases, in that order; junction bases with no gene match: 7. The chain's CDR3 is CASSLQGAISDTQYF. Here the CDR3 DNA reads TGTGCCAGCAGCTTGCAGGGGGCGATTTCGGATACGCAGTATTTT.

CDR3 nucleotides: TGTGCCAGCAGCTTGAGAACAGGATCTTTAGATACGCAGTATTTT. It specifies CASSLRTGSLDTQYF. V gene TRBV5-4 combines with J gene TRBJ2-3; possible D gene TRBD1, 5 bases. Germline CDR1 reads SGHNT; CDR2 reads YYREEE (reference sequence). Trimming pared 1 base from V and 5 bases from J, leaving 14 bases between. This CDR3 is 15 amino acids long. The full variable domain, completed using reference TRBV5-4 and TRBJ2-3, is ETGVTQSPTHLIKTRGQQVTLRCSSQSGHNTVSWYQQALGQGPQFIFQYYREEENGRGNFPPRFSGLQFPNYSSELNVNALELDDSALYLCASSLRTGSLDTQYFGPGTRLTVL.

The V call is TRBV27, the J call TRBJ2-7, with a weak D call TRBD1 (5 bases). The germline V and J ends were trimmed by 5 bases and 5 bases, with 16 bases remaining between them. Looked up from germline, CDR1 is MNHEY and CDR2 is SMNVEV (reference sequence). This CDR3 region has 14 residues. The CDR3 bases are TGTGCCAGCAGTCCCCGGGCTAGGGGCAACGAGCAGTACTTC. Protein product: CASSPRARGNEQYF.

The chain carries TRBV6-1 and TRBJ2-7; the D is unclear. V was trimmed by 1 base and J by 3 bases, leaving 13 bases between them. The CDR3 sequence is 15 residues long. Germline CDR1 is MNHNS and CDR2 is SASEGT. This CDR3 reads CASSEGPQVVYEQYF. Written as DNA, the CDR3 is TGTGCCAGCAGTGAAGGACCCCAGGTAGTCTACGAGCAGTACTTC.

The chain links TRBV5-4 to TRBJ1-5, with TRBD1 matching over 7 bases. The length of the CDR3 is 14 residues. With V trimmed by 4 bases and J by 2 bases, 3 bases remained unmatched. Per germline, CDR1 SGHNT and CDR2 YYREEE (reference sequence). CDR3 nucleotides: TGTGCCAGCAGCCTCCAGGGGGGCAATCAGCCCCAGCATTTT. Protein product: CASSLQGGNQPQHF.

This chain joins TRBV7-9 and TRBJ2-7, with no clear D. Trimming removed 4 bases from V and 7 bases from J, with 8 bases in between. CDR1 is SEHNR and CDR2 is FQNEAQ in the germline V gene (reference sequence). CDR3 length: 11 amino acids. CDR3 region: CASSYGREQYF. The CDR3 nucleotides are TGTGCCAGCAGCTACGGACGGGAGCAGTACTTC.